This T cell receptor beta chain was retrieved from a study of TIL therapy for anti-PD-1-resistant metastatic lung cancer. In the study overall: Tumor harvest preceded PD-1/PD-L1 blockade, followed by nivolumab treatment. Half of patients were current or former smokers.

The libraries were made with immunoSEQ v3. Sequencing depth was some 2 million read pairs for survey level, about 5-6.5 million for deep. TCRdb's copy holds only in-frame clones and misses some; the assay was immunoSEQ multiplex PCR. This table has tens of thousands of clones, around four fifths appearing once. The time point here: pre-treatment sample, taken before nivolumab and TIL therapy. The CDR3 consists of 14 residues. The germline V gene has CDR1 SGHRS and CDR2 YFSETQ. V was cut by 3 bases and J by 1 base, with 10 bases left in between. The chain is built from TRBV5-1 and TRBJ2-5; D is unclear. The specimen comprised blood, sampled at baseline. The source of this sequence is a person aged 30 to 80 with non-small cell lung cancer. CDR3 region: CASSSDGFQETQYF. DNA for the CDR3: TGCGCCAGCAGCTCGGACGGATTCCAAGAGACCCAGTACTTC.